This T cell receptor beta chain was identified in a study of blood T cell repertoires in COVID-19. Study-wide context: T cells, B-cell-depleted T cells, or PBMCs provided the cDNA or gDNA that served as material.

The CDR3 consists of 15 residues. CDR1 is SGHNT and CDR2 is YYREEE in the germline V gene (reference sequence). After removal of 3 bases from V and 4 bases from J, the junction contained 3 bases not matched to a gene. In the original analysis: Amplification with reference gene primers provided the estimates of nucleated cell counts. Profiling relied on immunoSEQ multiplex PCR, and the TCRdb table lists in-frame clones only, not all of them. Clonal size and the V and J genes are those of that table, whereas D and trimming came from the DNA. Among 70,000 to 90,000 clones, approximately 86% were seen once, and the ten largest hold approximately 6.8%.

Sequenced: peripheral blood. The rearrangement joins TRBV5-4 to TRBJ2-1; TRBD2 agrees at 11 bases. The sequence was collected from a man between 60 and 75 years old with acute or convalescent COVID-19. The CDR3 DNA reads as TGTGCCAGCAGCTCCAGACTAGCGGGGTACAATGAGCAGTTCTTC. Protein: CASSSRLAGYNEQFF.